This is a list of T cell receptor beta chains from one sample in a study of shared clonotypes between healthy human individuals. TCRdb's copy holds only in-frame clones and misses some; the assay was immunoSEQ multiplex PCR. The sample holds around 1.5 million clones, 95% to 99% seen once. Source material: naive CD4+ T cells sorted from blood. The source of these receptors is a man aged 30 to 39 in good health. The CDR3 runs from the conserved cysteine through the conserved F or W. Each record gives: CDR3 DNA, CDR3 protein, J gene, D gene, clone size, V gene. The D gene is left open where the match is weak. The size field is filled for only some rows; it gives once, few, many or a size class.

CDR3 DNA: TGCGCCAGCAGTTGGCTAGCGGGGACCGGGGAGCTGTTTTTT
CDR3 protein: CASSWLAGTGELFF
J gene: TRBJ2-2
D gene: TRBD2
clone size: -
V gene: TRBV4-3

CDR3 DNA: TGTGCCAGCTCACCACGGGACTCTGCTGGTGGTACGCAGTATTTT
CDR3 protein: CASSPRDSAGGTQYF
J gene: TRBJ2-3
D gene: -
clone size: once
V gene: TRBV18

CDR3 DNA: TGCGCCAGCAGGCAGGGCCAGAGCACTGAAGCTTTCTTT
CDR3 protein: CASRQGQSTEAFF
J gene: TRBJ1-1
D gene: -
clone size: -
V gene: TRBV5-1

CDR3 DNA: TGTGCCAGCAGCTTGGCCGGGCCTTCCTACGAGCAGTACTTC
CDR3 protein: CASSLAGPSYEQYF
J gene: TRBJ2-7
D gene: -
clone size: once
V gene: TRBV5-5

CDR3 DNA: TGTGCCAGCAGTTCTCACCGGGACAGCACTTTCTCTGGAAACACCATATATTTT
CDR3 protein: CASSSHRDSTFSGNTIYF
J gene: TRBJ1-3
D gene: TRBD1
clone size: once
V gene: TRBV2

CDR3 DNA: TGTGCCAGCAGCCCCACGGGGCTCGACTATGGCTACACCTTC
CDR3 protein: CASSPTGLDYGYTF
J gene: TRBJ1-2
D gene: -
clone size: -
V gene: TRBV7-9

CDR3 DNA: TGCGCCAGCAGCCGTACGGGACAGGGAGCCTACGAGCAGTACTTC
CDR3 protein: CASSRTGQGAYEQYF
J gene: TRBJ2-7
D gene: TRBD1
clone size: -
V gene: TRBV4-3

CDR3 DNA: TGTGCCAGCAGCTTAGCAAGGCGGGAGGGCCCTTACGAGCAGTACTTC
CDR3 protein: CASSLARREGPYEQYF
J gene: TRBJ2-7
D gene: TRBD2
clone size: -
V gene: TRBV11-1

CDR3 DNA: TGTGCCAGCAGTTACTCCAGCCTGCACACCATATATTTT
CDR3 protein: CASSYSSLHTIYF
J gene: TRBJ1-3
D gene: -
clone size: -
V gene: TRBV6-5

CDR3 DNA: TGCGCCAGCTCCCGGGACAGGGGTCTTGGTGAGCAGTTCTTC
CDR3 protein: CASSRDRGLGEQFF
J gene: TRBJ2-1
D gene: TRBD1
clone size: -
V gene: TRBV5-1

CDR3 DNA: TGTGCCAGCAGCCCGACCCTAGCGGGAGACGGCACCGGGGAGCTGTTTTTT
CDR3 protein: CASSPTLAGDGTGELFF
J gene: TRBJ2-2
D gene: TRBD2
clone size: -
V gene: TRBV7-3

CDR3 DNA: TGTGCCAGCAGTGTGGGGGTCCCCCAAGAGACCCAGTACTTC
CDR3 protein: CASSVGVPQETQYF
J gene: TRBJ2-5
D gene: -
clone size: -
V gene: TRBV2

CDR3 DNA: TGTGCCAGCAGTTTACGCTACTTTCCGGGACAGGAGTTCAATCAGCCCCAGCATTTT
CDR3 protein: CASSLRYFPGQEFNQPQHF
J gene: TRBJ1-5
D gene: TRBD1
clone size: -
V gene: TRBV27

CDR3 DNA: TGTGCCAGTAAAATAGCGTTTGGGCAGATCTATGGCTACACCTTC
CDR3 protein: CASKIAFGQIYGYTF
J gene: TRBJ1-2
D gene: -
clone size: -
V gene: TRBV19